Here is one T cell receptor beta chain with its context. Its antigen is not identified. The CDR3 ends on some other residue instead of the conserved phenylalanine or tryptophan, so this is likely a read error. This entry is derived from a study of T cells in Graves' hyperthyroidism and ophthalmopathy. About the research overall: Initial diagnosis, before any treatment, was when peripheral blood was collected.

Findings and caveats of the study: A model of 13 V-J features distinguished ophthalmopathy from stable hyperthyroidism.

The CDR3 regions of TCR beta were amplified from RNA transcripts. First-round RT-PCR with HTBI primers amplified the TCR CDR3 region. TCRdb reanalysed the multiplex PCR reads using MiXCR and keeps one entry per CDR3 protein. The sample holds hundreds of thousands of distinct CDR3 sequences, roughly 20% seen once. Orbital computed tomography and thyroid ultrasound, together with serum TRAb and thyroxine and clinical symptoms, were used for diagnoses. From 9 to 10 ml of fresh peripheral blood, PBMCs were isolated. This CDR3 spans 17 amino acids. The J segment lost 5 bases and the V segment lost 5 bases, leaving 15 bases of the junction unmatched.

Material for sequencing was blood. This rearrangement joins TRBV12-3 or TRBV12-4 to TRBJ2-1, with 7 bases identical to TRBD2. The origin of this receptor is a man between 25 and 39 years old with Graves' ophthalmopathy. This CDR3 reads CASSPGLVRIGDNEQFL. The CDR3 coding sequence is TGTGCCAGCAGTCCAGGACTAGTTAGGATTGGGGACAATGAGCAGTTCCTC.